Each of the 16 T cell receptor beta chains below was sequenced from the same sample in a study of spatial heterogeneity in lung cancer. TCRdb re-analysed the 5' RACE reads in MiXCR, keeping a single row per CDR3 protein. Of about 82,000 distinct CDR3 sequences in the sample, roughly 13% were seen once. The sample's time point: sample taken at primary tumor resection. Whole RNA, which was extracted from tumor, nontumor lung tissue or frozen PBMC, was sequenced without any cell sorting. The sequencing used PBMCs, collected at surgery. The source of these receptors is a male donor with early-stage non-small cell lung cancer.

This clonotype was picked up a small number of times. CDR3 region: CASSGSGTGSHGYTF. The CDR3 DNA reads as TGTGCCAGCAGCGGATCCGGGACAGGGAGCCATGGCTACACCTTC. V and J are TRBV13 and TRBJ1-2; 9 nucleotides align to TRBD1. V lost 5 bases to trimming and J lost 6 bases; unmatched junction nucleotides: 10. Germline V gives CDR1 PRHDT, CDR2 FYEKMQ (reference sequence). This CDR3 region has 15 residues.

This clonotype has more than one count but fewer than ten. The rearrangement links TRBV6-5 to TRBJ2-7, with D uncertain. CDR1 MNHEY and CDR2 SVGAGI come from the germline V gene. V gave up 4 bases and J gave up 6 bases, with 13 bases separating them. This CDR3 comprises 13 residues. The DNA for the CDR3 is TGTGCCAGCAGTTCTCCCCGGGCCGCCGAGCAGTACTTC. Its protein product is CASSSPRAAEQYF.

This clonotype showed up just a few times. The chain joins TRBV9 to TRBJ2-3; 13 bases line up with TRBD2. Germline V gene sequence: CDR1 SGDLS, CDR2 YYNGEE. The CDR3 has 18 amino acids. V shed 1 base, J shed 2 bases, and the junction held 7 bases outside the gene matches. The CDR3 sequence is CASSVTPGLAGDTDTQYF. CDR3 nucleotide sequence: TGTGCCAGCAGCGTAACCCCAGGACTAGCGGGGGACACAGATACGCAGTATTTT.

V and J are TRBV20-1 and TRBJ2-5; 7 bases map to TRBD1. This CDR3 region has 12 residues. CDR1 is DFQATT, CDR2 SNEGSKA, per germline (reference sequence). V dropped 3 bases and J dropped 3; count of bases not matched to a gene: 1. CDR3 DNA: TGCAGTGCTAGCGGGACAGAAGAGACCCAGTACTTC. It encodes CSASGTEETQYF.

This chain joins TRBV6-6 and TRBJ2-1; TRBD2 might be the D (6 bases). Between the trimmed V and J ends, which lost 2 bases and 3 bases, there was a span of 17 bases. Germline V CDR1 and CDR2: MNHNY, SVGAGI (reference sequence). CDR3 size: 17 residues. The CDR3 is CASSYVFRASDYNEQFF. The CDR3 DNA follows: TGTGCCAGCAGTTACGTATTTAGGGCTAGCGACTACAATGAGCAGTTCTTC.

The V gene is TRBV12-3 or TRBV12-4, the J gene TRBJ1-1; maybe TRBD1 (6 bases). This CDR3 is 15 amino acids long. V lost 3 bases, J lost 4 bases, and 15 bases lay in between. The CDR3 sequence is CASSFGRGAGTEAFF. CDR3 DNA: TGTGCCAGCAGTTTCGGGAGGGGGGCTGGCACTGAAGCTTTCTTT.

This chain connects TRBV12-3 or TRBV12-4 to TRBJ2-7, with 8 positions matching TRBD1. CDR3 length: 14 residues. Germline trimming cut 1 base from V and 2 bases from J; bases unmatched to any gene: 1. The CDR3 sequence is CASSLDRGAYEQYF. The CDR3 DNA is TGTGCCAGCAGTTTAGACAGGGGGGCCTACGAGCAGTACTTC.

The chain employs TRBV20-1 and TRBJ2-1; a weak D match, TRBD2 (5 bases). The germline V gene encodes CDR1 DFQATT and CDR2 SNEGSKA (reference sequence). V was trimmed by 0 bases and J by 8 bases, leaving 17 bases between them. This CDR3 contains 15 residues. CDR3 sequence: CSARDPAEVGDEQFF. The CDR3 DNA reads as TGCAGTGCTAGAGACCCCGCGGAGGTCGGCGATGAGCAGTTCTTC.

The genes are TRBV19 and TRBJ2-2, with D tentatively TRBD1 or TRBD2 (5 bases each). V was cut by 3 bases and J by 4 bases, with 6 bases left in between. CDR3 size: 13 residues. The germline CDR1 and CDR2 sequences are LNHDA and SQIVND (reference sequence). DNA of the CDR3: TGTGCCAGTAGTATCGGGGCCACCGGGGAGCTGTTTTTT. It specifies CASSIGATGELFF.

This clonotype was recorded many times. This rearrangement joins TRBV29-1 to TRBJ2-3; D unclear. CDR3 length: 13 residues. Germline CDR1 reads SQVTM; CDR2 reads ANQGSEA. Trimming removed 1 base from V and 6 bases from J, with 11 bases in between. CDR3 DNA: TGCAGCGTTGAAGGGAAGGGTGTTGATACGCAGTATTTT. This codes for CSVEGKGVDTQYF.

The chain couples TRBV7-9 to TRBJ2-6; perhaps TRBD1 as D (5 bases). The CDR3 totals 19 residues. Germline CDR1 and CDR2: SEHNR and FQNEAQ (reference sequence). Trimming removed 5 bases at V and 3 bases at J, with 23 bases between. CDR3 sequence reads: CASSLGLWGSMYGANVLTF. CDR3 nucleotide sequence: TGTGCCAGCAGCCTAGGGTTATGGGGCTCAATGTATGGGGCCAACGTCCTGACTTTC.

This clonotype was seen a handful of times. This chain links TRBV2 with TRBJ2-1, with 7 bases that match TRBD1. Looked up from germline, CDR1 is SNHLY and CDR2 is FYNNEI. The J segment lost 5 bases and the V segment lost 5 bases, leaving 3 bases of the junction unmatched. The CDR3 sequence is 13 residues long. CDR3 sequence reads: CASSFDRDNEQFF. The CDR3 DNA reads TGTGCCAGCAGTTTCGACAGGGACAATGAGCAGTTCTTC.

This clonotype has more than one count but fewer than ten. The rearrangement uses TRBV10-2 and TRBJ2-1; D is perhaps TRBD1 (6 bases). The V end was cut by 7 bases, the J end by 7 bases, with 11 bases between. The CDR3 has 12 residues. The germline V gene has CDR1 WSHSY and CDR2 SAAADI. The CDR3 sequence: CASKQGRNEQFF. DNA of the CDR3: TGCGCCAGCAAACAGGGTAGGAATGAGCAGTTCTTC.

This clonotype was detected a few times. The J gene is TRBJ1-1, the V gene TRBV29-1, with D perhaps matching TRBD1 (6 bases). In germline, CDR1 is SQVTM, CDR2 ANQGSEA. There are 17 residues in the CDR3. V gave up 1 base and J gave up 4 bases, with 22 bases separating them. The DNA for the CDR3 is TGCAGCGTTGAAGGCGCGCGGATCAGGGGCGATGGCACTGAAGCTTTCTTT. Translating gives CSVEGARIRGDGTEAFF.

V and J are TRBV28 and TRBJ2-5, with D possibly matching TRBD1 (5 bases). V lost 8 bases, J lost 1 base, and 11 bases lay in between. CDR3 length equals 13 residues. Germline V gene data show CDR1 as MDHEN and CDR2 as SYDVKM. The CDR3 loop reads CASSRQSQETQYF. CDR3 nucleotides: TGTGCCAGCTCCCGACAGTCCCAAGAGACCCAGTACTTC.

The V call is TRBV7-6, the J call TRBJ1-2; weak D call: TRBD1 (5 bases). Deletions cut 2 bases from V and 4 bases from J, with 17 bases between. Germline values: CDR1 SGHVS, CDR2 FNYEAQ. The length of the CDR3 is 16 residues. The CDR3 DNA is TGTGCCAGCAGCTTATCCCCCCGAGACAGTCTCTATGGCTACACCTTC. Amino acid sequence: CASSLSPRDSLYGYTF.